A selection of T cell receptor beta chains follows, all from one sample in a study of T cells after yellow fever vaccination. Each CDR3 protein is one row after TCRdb ran MiXCR on the 5' RACE reads. Here the sample spans fewer than 500,000 distinct CDR3 sequences, under 20% being singletons. This material consisted of PBMCs, taken before the yellow fever booster vaccination. These receptors were obtained from a man in his late teens or twenties who received the YFV17D yellow fever vaccine. Each CDR3 is given without its conserved first and last residue. Only part of the rows carry a size: once, few, many, or a class if the clone is expanded.

clone_size cdr3_length j_call v_call cdr3_aa
few 10 TRBJ1-1 TRBV2 ASSHIPAEAF
few 13 TRBJ1-4 TRBV7-2 ASSLTGVWNEKLF
- 15 TRBJ1-5 TRBV28 ASSSFDRAKRNQPQH
- 14 TRBJ2-1 TRBV7-2 ASSLSRGVPLNEQF
- 13 TRBJ1-1 TRBV5-1 ASSPAVLTNTEAF
few 14 TRBJ2-3 TRBV7-9 ASSLAPTGIMDTQY
few 13 TRBJ2-3 TRBV5-1 ASSSTDTSTDTQY
few 12 TRBJ1-1 TRBV6-5 ASSSHDRNTEAF
- 14 TRBJ1-3 TRBV30 AWSAQGQGSGNTIY
few 13 TRBJ2-2 TRBV6-6 ASSYSIAPPGELF
few 12 TRBJ2-2 TRBV20-1 SATSGKNTGELF
- 11 TRBJ2-3 TRBV6-5 ASGAGGRDTQY
- 12 TRBJ2-5 TRBV5-1 ASSLGYNQETQY
- 12 TRBJ1-2 TRBV15 ATAPVDFPYGYT